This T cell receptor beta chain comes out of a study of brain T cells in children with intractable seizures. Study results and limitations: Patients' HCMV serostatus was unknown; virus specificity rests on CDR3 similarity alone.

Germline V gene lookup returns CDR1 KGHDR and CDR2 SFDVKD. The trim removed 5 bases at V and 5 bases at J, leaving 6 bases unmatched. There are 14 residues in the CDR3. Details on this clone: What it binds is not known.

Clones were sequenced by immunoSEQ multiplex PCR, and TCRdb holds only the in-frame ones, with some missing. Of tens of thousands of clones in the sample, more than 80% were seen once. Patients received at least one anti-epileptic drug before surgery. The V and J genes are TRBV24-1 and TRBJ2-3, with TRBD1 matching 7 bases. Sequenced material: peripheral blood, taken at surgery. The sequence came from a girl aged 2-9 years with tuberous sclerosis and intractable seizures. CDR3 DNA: TGTGCCACCAGTGTTACAGGGGCTGGAGATACGCAGTATTTT. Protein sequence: CATSVTGAGDTQYF.